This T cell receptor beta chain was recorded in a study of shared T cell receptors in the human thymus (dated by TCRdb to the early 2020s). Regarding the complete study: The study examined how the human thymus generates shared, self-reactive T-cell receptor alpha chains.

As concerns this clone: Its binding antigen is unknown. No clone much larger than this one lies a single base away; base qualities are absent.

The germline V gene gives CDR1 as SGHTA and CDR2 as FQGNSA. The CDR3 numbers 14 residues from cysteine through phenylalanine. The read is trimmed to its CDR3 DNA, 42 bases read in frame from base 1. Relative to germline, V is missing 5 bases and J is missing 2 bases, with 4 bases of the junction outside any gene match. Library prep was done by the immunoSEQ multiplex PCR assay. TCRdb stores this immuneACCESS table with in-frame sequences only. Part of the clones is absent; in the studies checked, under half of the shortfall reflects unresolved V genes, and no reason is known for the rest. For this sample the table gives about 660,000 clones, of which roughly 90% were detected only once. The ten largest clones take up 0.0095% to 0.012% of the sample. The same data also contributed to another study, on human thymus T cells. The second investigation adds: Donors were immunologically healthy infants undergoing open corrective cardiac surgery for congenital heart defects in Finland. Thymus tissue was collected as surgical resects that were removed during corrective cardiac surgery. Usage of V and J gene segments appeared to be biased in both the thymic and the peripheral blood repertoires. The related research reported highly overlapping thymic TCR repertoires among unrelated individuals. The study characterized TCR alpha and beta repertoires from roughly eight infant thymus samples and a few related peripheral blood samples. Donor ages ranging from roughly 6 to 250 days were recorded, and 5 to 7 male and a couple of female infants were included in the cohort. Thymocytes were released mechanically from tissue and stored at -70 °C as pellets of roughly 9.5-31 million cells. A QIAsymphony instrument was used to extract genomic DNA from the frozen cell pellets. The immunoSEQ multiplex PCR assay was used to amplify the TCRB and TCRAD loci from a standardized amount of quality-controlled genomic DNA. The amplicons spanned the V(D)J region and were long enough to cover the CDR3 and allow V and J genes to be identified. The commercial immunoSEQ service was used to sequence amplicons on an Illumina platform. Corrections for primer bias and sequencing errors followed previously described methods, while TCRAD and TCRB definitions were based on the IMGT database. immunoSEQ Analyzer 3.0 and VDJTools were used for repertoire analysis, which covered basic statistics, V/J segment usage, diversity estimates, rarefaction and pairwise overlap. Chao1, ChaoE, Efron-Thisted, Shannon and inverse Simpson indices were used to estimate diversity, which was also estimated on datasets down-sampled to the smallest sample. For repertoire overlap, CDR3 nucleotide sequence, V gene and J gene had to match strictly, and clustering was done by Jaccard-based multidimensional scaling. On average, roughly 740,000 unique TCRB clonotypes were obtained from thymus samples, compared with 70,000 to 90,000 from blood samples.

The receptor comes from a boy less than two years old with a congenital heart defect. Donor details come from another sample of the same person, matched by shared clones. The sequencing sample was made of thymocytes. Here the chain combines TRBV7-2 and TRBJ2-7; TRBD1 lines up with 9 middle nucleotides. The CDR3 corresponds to CASSRDRAAYEQYF. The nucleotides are TGTGCCAGCAGCAGGGACAGGGCAGCCTACGAGCAGTACTTC.